Described below is a single TCR beta chain sequence and its context. Its specificity is unknown. Generated by immunoSEQ multiplex PCR, the TCRdb table keeps only in-frame clones and is missing some. There are about 74,000 clones in the sample; less than 95% occur only once, and 1.5% to 2% lies in the top ten. This record belongs to a study of cytomegalovirus exposure and HLA in healthy donors. Whole-study context: In a later analysis, it was reported that the 120 or so validation repertoires had been produced on the same platform as the 600 to 850 repertoires belonging to the first cohort.

Study-level results: A list of approximately 150 TCR beta chains associated with cytomegalovirus was given. High sensitivity and specificity were reportedly achieved when the classifier diagnosed cytomegalovirus status. Most TCR sequences were seen very rarely across donors, but some public TCRs occurred in many.

Sequencing input: PBMCs. This clonotype was obtained from a woman aged 18-29 years in good health and CMV-seropositive.

DNA for the CDR3: TGTGCCAGCAGCCCCCGGGGACTAAGCTCCTACGAGCAGTACTTC. Translation: CASSPRGLSSYEQYF. This chain links TRBV6-5 with TRBJ2-7; 7 nucleotides line up with TRBD2. The germline CDR1 and CDR2 sequences are MNHEY and SVGAGI. This CDR3 has 15 residues. The J segment lost 0 bases and the V segment lost 6 bases, leaving 8 bases of the junction unmatched.